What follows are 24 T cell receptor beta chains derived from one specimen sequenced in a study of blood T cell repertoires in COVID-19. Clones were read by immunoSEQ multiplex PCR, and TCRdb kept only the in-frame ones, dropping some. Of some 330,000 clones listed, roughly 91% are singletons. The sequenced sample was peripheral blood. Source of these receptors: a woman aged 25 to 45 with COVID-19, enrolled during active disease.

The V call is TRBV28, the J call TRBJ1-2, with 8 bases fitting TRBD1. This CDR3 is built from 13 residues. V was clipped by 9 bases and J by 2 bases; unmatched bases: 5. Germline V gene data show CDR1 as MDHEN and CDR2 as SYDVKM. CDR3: CASKQGGNYGYTF. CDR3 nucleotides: TGTGCCAGTAAACAGGGGGGAAACTATGGCTACACCTTC.

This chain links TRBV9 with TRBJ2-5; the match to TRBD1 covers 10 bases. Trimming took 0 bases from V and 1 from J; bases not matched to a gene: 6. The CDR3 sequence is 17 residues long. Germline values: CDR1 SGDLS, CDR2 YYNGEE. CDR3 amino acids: CASSVASTGGFQETQYF. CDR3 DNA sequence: TGTGCCAGCAGCGTAGCGTCGACAGGGGGCTTCCAAGAGACCCAGTACTTC.

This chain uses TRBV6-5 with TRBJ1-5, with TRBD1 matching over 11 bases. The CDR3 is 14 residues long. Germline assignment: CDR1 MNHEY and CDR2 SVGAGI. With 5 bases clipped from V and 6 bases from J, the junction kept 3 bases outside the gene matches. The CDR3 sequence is CASSTGTGGQPQHF. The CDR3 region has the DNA TGTGCCAGCAGTACCGGGACAGGGGGTCAGCCCCAGCATTTT.

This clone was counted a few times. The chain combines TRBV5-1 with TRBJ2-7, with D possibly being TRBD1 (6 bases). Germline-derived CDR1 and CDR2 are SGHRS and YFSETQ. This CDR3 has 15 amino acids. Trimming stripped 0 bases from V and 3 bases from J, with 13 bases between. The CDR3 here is CASSLATGYFYEQYV. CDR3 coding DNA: TGCGCCAGCAGCTTGGCCACAGGGTACTTCTACGAGCAGTACGTC.

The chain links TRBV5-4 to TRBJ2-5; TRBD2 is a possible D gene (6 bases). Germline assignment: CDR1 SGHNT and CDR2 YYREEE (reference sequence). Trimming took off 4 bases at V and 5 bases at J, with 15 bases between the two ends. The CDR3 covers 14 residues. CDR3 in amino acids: CASSATGGGETQYF. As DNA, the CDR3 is TGTGCCAGCAGCGCAACCGGGGGTGGGGAGACCCAGTACTTC.

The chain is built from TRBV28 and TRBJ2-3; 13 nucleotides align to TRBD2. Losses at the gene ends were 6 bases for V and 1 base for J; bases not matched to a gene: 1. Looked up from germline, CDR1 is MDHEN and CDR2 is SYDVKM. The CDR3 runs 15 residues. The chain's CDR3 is CASRTSGGGTDTQYF. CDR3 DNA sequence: TGTGCCAGCAGAACTAGCGGGGGGGGCACAGATACGCAGTATTTT.

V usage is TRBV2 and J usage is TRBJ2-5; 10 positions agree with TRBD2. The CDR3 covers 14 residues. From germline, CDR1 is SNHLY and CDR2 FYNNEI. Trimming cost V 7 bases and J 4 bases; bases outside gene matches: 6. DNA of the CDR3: TGTGCCAGCACGCTGCTAGCGGGGGCAGAGACCCAGTACTTC. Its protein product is CASTLLAGAETQYF.

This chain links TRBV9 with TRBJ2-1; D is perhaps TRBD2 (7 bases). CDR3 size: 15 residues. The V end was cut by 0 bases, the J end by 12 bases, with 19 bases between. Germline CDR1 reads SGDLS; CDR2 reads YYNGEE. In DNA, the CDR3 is TGTGCCAGCAGCGTAGATGGGGGGGCCTTCCAGATGCAGTTCTTC. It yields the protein CASSVDGGAFQMQFF. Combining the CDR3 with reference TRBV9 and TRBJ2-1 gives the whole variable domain DSGVTQTPKHLITATGQRVTLRCSPRSGDLSVYWYQQSLDQGLQFLIQYYNGEERAKGNILERFSAQQFPDLHSELNLSSLELGDSALYFCASSVDGGAFQMQFFGPGTRLTVL.

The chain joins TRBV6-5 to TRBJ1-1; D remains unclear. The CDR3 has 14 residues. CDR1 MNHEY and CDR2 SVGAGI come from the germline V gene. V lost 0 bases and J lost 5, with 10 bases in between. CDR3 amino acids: CASSYSNAGTEAFF. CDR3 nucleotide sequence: TGTGCCAGCAGTTACTCGAATGCAGGTACTGAAGCTTTCTTT.

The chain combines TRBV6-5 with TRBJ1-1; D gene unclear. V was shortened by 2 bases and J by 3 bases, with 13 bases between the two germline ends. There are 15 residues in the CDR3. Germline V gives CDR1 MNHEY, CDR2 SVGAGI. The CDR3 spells CASSYEATVDTEAFF. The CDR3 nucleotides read TGTGCCAGCAGTTACGAAGCTACTGTAGACACTGAAGCTTTCTTT.

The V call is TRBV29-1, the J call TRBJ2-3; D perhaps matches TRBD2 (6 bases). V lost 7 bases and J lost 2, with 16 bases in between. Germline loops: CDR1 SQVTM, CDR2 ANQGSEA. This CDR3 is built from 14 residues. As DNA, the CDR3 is TGCAGCGCCTACGCGGGGATACCCACAGATACGCAGTATTTT. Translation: CSAYAGIPTDTQYF.

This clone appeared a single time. CDR3 amino acids: CASSSTGGRTEAFF. CDR3 sequence (DNA): TGTGCCAGCAGCTCAACAGGGGGAAGGACTGAAGCTTTCTTT. The V call is TRBV14, the J call TRBJ1-1; 8 bases line up with TRBD1. Germline trimming cut 5 bases from V and 5 bases from J; bases unmatched to any gene: 7. The CDR3 is made up of 14 amino acids. Germline CDR1 is SGHDN and CDR2 is FVKESK.

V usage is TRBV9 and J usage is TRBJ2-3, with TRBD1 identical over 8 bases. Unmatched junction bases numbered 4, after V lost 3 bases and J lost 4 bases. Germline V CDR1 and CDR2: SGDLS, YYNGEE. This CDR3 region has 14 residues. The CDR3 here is CASSAGQGPDTQYF. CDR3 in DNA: TGTGCCAGCAGCGCCGGACAGGGCCCAGATACGCAGTATTTT.

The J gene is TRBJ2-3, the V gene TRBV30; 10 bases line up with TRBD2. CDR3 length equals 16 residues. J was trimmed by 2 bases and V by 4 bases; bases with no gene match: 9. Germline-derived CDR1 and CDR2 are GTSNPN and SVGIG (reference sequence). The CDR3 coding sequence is TGTGCCTGGATTATCACTAGCGGGGACATCACAGATACGCAGTATTTT. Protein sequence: CAWIITSGDITDTQYF.

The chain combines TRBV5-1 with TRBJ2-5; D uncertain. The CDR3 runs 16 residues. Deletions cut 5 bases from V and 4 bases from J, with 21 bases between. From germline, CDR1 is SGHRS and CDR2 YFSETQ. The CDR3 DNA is TGCGCCAGCAGATCCGTCGAGGATGATATCGGAGAGACCCAGTACTTC. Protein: CASRSVEDDIGETQYF.

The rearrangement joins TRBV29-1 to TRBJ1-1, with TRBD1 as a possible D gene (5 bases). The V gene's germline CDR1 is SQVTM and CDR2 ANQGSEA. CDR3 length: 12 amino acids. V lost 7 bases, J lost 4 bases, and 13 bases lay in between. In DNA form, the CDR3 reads TGCAGCGCTCGCCCGACAGTCACTGAAGCTTTCTTT. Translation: CSARPTVTEAFF. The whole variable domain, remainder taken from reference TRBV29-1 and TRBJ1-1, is SAVISQKPSRDICQRGTSLTIQCQVDSQVTMMFWYRQQPGQSLTLIATANQGSEATYESGFVIDKFPISRPNLTFSTLTVSNMSPEDSSIYLCSARPTVTEAFFGQGTRLTVV.

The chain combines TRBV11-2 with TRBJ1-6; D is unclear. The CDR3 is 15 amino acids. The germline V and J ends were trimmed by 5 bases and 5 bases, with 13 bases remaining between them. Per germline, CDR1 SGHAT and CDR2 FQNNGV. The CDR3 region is CASSQLGGDNSPLHF. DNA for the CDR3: TGTGCCAGCAGCCAGTTAGGCGGTGATAATTCACCCCTCCACTTT.

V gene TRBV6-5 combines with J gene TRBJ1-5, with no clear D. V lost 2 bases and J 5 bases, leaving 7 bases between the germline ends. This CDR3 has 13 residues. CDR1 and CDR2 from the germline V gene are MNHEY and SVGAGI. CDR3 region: CASSYRGDQPQHF. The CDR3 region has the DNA TGTGCCAGCAGTTACCGGGGAGATCAGCCCCAGCATTTT.

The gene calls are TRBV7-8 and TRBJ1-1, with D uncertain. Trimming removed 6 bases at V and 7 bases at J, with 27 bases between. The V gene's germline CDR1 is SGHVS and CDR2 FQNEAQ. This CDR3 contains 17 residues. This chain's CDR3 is CASSPRDYPGRTLEAFF. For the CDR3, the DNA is TGTGCCAGCAGTCCGAGGGATTACCCCGGCAGGACCCTTGAAGCTTTCTTT.

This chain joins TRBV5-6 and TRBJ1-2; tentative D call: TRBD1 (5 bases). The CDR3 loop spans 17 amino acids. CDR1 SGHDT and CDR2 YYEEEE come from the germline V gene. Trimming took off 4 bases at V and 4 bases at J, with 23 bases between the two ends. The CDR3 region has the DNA TGTGCCAGCAGCCCCGTGCAGGGCCTCTTACCTTTCTATGGCTACACCTTC. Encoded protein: CASSPVQGLLPFYGYTF.

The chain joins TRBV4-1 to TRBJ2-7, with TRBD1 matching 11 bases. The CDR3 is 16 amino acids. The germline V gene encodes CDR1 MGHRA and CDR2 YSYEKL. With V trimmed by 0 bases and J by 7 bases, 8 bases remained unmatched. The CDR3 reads CASSQEGTGGVGEQYV. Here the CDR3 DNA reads TGCGCCAGCAGCCAAGAAGGGACAGGGGGAGTGGGGGAGCAGTACGTC.

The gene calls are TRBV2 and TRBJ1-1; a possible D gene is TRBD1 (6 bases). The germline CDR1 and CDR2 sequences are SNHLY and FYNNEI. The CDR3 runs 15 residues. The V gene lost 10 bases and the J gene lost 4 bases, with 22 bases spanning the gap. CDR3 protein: CAILVAGGHSTEAFF. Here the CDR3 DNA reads TGTGCCATCTTGGTGGCGGGGGGGCATTCCACTGAAGCTTTCTTT.

The CDR3 loop is CASSEEVGSGGYTF. The DNA of the CDR3 is TGTGCCAGCAGTGAAGAGGTGGGATCGGGAGGCTACACCTTC. The V call is TRBV2, the J call TRBJ1-2; no clear D. CDR3 length: 14 residues. Trimming took off 1 base at V and 8 bases at J, with 14 bases between the two ends. Germline V gene sequence: CDR1 SNHLY, CDR2 FYNNEI.

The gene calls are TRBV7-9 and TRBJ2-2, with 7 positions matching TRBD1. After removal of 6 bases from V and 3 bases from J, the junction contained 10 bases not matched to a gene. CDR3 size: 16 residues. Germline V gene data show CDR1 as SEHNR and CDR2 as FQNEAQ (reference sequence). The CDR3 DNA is TGTGCCAGCAGTCTACTTCCTACAGGGGACACCGGGGAGCTGTTTTTT. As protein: CASSLLPTGDTGELFF.